The rows below give T cell receptor beta chains drawn from one sample of a study of molecular identifiers for immune sequencing clone quantification. TCRdb re-called the PCR reads with MiXCR, one entry per CDR3 protein. The data hold about 640,000 distinct CDR3 sequences, with just under 20% observed a single time. Sequenced: naive CD8+ T cells from blood, with Jurkat cell RNA spiked in. All receptors derive from a human donor in good health. Some libraries in this study had Jurkat cell RNA spiked in. CDR3s include the opening cysteine and the closing phenylalanine or tryptophan. Each record gives: V gene, J gene, CDR3 protein.

V: TRBV6-5
J: TRBJ1-5
CDR3: CASSAFGPENQPQHF

V: TRBV9
J: TRBJ2-7
CDR3: CASSASGTYEQYF

V: TRBV29-1
J: TRBJ2-1
CDR3: CSVIRDGPEQFF

V: TRBV27
J: TRBJ2-7
CDR3: CASSSDRGVFHEQYF

V: TRBV6-5
J: TRBJ2-1
CDR3: CASSRGTIDNEQFF

V: TRBV9
J: TRBJ2-7
CDR3: CASSAGKSSYEQYF

V: TRBV13
J: TRBJ2-3
CDR3: CASSLGLDGGGLTDTQYF

V: TRBV4-3
J: TRBJ2-2
CDR3: CASSQHTGGEDTGELFF

V: TRBV7-2
J: TRBJ1-6
CDR3: CASSSRGGGPNSPLHF

V: TRBV7-9
J: TRBJ2-7
CDR3: CASSGTGSSYEQYF

V: TRBV7-9
J: TRBJ1-1
CDR3: CASSHPGYPTEAFF

V: TRBV7-6
J: TRBJ1-1
CDR3: CASSLDRGRGEAFF

V: TRBV2
J: TRBJ1-6
CDR3: CASLTGQGASPLHF

V: TRBV13
J: TRBJ2-2
CDR3: CASSLSGTNTGELFF

V: TRBV25-1
J: TRBJ2-1
CDR3: CASRTSGNNEQFF

V: TRBV28
J: TRBJ2-5
CDR3: CATTRLKDSSGETQYF

V: TRBV4-1
J: TRBJ1-5
CDR3: CGSSPVGYSNQPQHF

V: TRBV14
J: TRBJ2-1
CDR3: CASSQGHGVGNEQFF

V: TRBV5-1
J: TRBJ1-1
CDR3: CASRPGLMMNTEAFF

V: TRBV27
J: TRBJ2-1
CDR3: CASSLGQGIGEQFF

V: TRBV6-1
J: TRBJ2-2
CDR3: CAILTYTGELFF

V: TRBV27
J: TRBJ2-5
CDR3: CASSSRSGREETQYF

V: TRBV27
J: TRBJ2-7
CDR3: CASRGLAGVFYEQYF

V: TRBV12-5
J: TRBJ2-3
CDR3: CASGVGLETDTQYF

V: TRBV19
J: TRBJ2-5
CDR3: CASTVGTGQNQETQYF

V: TRBV7-8
J: TRBJ2-5
CDR3: CASSLGRTGLQETQYF

V: TRBV7-8
J: TRBJ1-1
CDR3: CASRTEANTEAFF

V: TRBV12-3/TRBV12-4
J: TRBJ1-1
CDR3: CASSFGSGSEAFF

V: TRBV7-2
J: TRBJ2-7
CDR3: CASRPLGGYYEQYF

V: TRBV4-3
J: TRBJ1-1
CDR3: CASSQETGSNTEAFF

V: TRBV29-1
J: TRBJ2-5
CDR3: CSVDRAGTQYF

V: TRBV19
J: TRBJ2-6
CDR3: CASSIVWGSGANVLAF

V: TRBV15
J: TRBJ2-5
CDR3: CATSTIHLLAGGETQYF

V: TRBV28
J: TRBJ2-5
CDR3: CASSSIPWSQETQYF

V: TRBV9
J: TRBJ1-6
CDR3: CASSAEGARSSPLHF

V: TRBV19
J: TRBJ2-2
CDR3: CASSIGVGLNTGELFF

V: TRBV19
J: TRBJ1-2
CDR3: CASSIVSAGGSGYTF

V: TRBV27
J: TRBJ1-2
CDR3: CASSLQGEYGYTF

V: TRBV7-6
J: TRBJ2-3
CDR3: CASSLGGGPDTQYF

V: TRBV3-1
J: TRBJ2-7
CDR3: CASSPGASFYEQYF

V: TRBV6-5
J: TRBJ2-7
CDR3: CASSYSFAFEQYF

V: TRBV20-1
J: TRBJ1-2
CDR3: CSARSTTGENYGYTF

V: TRBV9
J: TRBJ2-3
CDR3: CASSVEGHPVGTDTQYF

V: TRBV7-9
J: TRBJ1-2
CDR3: CASSATGQANYGYTF

V: TRBV29-1
J: TRBJ1-1
CDR3: CSVGPWGTEAFF